This entry lists 2 T cell receptor beta chains sequenced from one sample in a study of cytomegalovirus exposure and HLA in healthy donors. Using immunoSEQ multiplex PCR, the repertoire was profiled, and TCRdb retains in-frame clones only, with some absent. The sample yields a few hundred thousand clones, around 90% seen once. Sequenced input: PBMCs. Receptors originate from a man aged 30 to 39 in good health and CMV-seronegative.

The chain uses TRBV13 and TRBJ1-1; D call uncertain. This CDR3 has 14 residues. CDR1 is PRHDT and CDR2 is FYEKMQ in the germline V gene (reference sequence). The ends were cut back, 10 bases at V and 1 base at J, with 16 bases in the middle. For the CDR3, the DNA is TGTGCCACCCAGGAGGCTACACGGAACACTGAAGCTTTCTTT. The encoded protein is CATQEATRNTEAFF.

The chain joins TRBV5-8 to TRBJ1-1, with D possibly TRBD1 on 5 matching bases. The CDR3 spans 15 residues. Trimming stripped 0 bases from V and 5 bases from J, with 14 bases between. CDR1 is SGHTS, CDR2 YDEGEE, per germline. CDR3 DNA sequence: TGTGCCAGCAGCTTGGCCTATCAGGGAAAGACTGAAGCTTTCTTT. Its translation: CASSLAYQGKTEAFF.